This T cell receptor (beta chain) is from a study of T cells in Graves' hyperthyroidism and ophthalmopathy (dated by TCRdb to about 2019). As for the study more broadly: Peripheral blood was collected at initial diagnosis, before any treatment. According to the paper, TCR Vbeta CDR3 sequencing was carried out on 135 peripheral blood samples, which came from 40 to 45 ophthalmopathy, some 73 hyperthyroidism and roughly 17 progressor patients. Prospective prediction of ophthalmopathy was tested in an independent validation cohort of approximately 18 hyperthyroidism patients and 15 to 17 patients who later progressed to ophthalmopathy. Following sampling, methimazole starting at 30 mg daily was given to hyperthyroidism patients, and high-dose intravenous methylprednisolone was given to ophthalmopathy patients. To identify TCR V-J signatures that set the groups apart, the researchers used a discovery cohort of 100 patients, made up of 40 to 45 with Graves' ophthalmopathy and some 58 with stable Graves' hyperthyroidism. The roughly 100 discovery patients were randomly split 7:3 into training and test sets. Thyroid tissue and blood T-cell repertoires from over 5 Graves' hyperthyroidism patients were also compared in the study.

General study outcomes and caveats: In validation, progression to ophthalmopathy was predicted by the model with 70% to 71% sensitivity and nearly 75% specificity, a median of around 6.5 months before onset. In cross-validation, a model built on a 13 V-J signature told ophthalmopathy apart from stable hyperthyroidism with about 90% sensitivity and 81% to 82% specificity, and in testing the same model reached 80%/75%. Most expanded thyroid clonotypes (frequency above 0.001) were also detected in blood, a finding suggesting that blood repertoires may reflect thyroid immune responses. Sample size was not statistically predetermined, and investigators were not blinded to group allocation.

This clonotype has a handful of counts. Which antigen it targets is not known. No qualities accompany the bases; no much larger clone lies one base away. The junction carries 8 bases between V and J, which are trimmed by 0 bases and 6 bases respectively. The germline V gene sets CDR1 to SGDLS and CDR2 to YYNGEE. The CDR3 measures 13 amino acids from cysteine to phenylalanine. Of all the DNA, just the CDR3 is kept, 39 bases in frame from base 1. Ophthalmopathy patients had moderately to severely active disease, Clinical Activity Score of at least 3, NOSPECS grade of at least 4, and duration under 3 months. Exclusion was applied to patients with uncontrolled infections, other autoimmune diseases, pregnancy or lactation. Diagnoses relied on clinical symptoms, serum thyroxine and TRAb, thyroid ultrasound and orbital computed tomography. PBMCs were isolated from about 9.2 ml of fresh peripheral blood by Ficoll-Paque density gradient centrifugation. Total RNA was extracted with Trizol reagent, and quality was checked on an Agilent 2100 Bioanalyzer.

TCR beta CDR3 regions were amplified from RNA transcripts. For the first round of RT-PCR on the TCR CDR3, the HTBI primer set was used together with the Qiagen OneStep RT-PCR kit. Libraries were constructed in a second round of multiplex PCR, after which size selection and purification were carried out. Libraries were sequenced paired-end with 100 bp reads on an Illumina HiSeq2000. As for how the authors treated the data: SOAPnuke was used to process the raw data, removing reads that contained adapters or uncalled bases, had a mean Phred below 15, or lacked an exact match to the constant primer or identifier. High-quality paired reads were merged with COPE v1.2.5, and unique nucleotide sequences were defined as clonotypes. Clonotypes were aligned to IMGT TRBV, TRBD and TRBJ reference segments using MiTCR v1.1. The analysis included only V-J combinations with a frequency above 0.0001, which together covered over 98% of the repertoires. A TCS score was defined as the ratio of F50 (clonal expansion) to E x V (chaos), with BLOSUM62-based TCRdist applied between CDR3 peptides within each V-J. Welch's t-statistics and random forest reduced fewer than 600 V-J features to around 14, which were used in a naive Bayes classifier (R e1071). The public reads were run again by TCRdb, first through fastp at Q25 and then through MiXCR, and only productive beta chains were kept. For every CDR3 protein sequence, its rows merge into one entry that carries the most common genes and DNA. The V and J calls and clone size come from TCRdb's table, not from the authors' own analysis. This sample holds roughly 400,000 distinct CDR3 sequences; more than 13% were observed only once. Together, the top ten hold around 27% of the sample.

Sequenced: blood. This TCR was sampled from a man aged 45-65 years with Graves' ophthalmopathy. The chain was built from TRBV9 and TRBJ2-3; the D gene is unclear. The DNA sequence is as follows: TGTGCCAGCAGCGTAGGGTCTCGTGATACGCAGTATTTT. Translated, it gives CASSVGSRDTQYF. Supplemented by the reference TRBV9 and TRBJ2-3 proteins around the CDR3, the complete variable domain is DSGVTQTPKHLITATGQRVTLRCSPRSGDLSVYWYQQSLDQGLQFLIQYYNGEERAKGNILERFSAQQFPDLHSELNLSSLELGDSALYFCASSVGSRDTQYFGPGTRLTVL.